These 3 T cell receptor beta chains were sequenced from one sample in a study of T cells in Graves' hyperthyroidism and ophthalmopathy. Template material for amplifying TCR beta CDR3 regions consisted of RNA transcripts. Using the HTBI primer set, a first-round RT-PCR was run on the TCR CDR3. TCRdb called the multiplex PCR reads again in MiXCR, with one record for every CDR3 protein. The table has about 560,000 distinct CDR3 sequences, 15% to 20% seen once. Source material: blood. Receptors originate from a woman younger than 30 with Graves' hyperthyroidism.

In the case of this clonotype: The CDR3 ends on some other residue instead of the conserved phenylalanine or tryptophan, so this is likely a read error. The CDR3 loop reads CASSLSRAREQYL. The CDR3 DNA follows: TGCGCCAGCAGCTTATCCAGGGCCCGCGAGCAGTACCTC. The gene calls are TRBV5-1 and TRBJ2-7, with D tentatively TRBD1 (5 bases). This CDR3 is 13 amino acids long. V shed 2 bases and J shed 6 bases, with 12 bases lying between them. Germline loops: CDR1 SGHRS, CDR2 YFSETQ.

This clonotype was seen many times. Written as DNA, the CDR3 is TGCAGTGCTTTTCCGGGACTAGCGGGGCGACACTTGCAAGAGACCCAGTACTTC. Translation gives CSAFPGLAGRHLQETQYF. J is TRBJ2-5 and V is TRBV20-1; 13 nucleotides agree with TRBD2. The germline CDR1 and CDR2 sequences are DFQATT and SNEGSKA (reference sequence). CDR3 length: 18 amino acids. V lost 5 bases and J lost 2; bases outside the gene matches: 14.

The chain uses TRBV9 and TRBJ2-5; unclear D gene. V was trimmed by 1 base and J by 5 bases, leaving 12 bases between them. CDR1 and CDR2 (germline): SGDLS, YYNGEE. The CDR3 spans 14 residues. CDR3 protein: CASSVQAGGETQYF. CDR3 DNA: TGTGCCAGCAGCGTACAAGCTGGTGGGGAGACCCAGTACTTC. The entire variable domain, with the rest obtained from reference TRBV9 and TRBJ2-5, is as follows: DSGVTQTPKHLITATGQRVTLRCSPRSGDLSVYWYQQSLDQGLQFLIQYYNGEERAKGNILERFSAQQFPDLHSELNLSSLELGDSALYFCASSVQAGGETQYFGPGTRLLVL.